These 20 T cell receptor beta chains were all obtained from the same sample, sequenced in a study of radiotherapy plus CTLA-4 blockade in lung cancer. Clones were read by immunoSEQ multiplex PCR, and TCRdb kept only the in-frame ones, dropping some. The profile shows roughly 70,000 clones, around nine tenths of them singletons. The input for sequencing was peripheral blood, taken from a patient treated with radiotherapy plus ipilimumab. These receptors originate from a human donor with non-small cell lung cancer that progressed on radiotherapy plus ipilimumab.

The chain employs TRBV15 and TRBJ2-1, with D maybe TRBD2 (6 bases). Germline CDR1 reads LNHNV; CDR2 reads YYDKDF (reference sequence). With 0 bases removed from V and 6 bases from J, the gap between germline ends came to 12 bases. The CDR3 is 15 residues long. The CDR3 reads CATSRDREFVNEQFF. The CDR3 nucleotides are TGTGCCACCAGCAGAGATCGGGAGTTCGTCAATGAGCAGTTCTTC.

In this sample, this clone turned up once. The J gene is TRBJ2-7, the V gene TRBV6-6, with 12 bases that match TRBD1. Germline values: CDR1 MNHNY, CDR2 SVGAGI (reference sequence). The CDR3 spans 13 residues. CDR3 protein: CTSRGQGALEQYV. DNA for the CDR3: TGTACCAGCAGGGGACAGGGGGCGCTTGAGCAGTACGTC.

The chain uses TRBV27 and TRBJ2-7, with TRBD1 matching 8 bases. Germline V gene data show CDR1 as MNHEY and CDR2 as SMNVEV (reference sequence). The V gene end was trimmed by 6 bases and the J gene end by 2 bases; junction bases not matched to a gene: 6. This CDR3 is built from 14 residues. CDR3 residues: CASSLQGVAYEQYF. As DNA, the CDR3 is TGTGCCAGCAGCTTACAGGGGGTAGCCTACGAGCAGTACTTC.

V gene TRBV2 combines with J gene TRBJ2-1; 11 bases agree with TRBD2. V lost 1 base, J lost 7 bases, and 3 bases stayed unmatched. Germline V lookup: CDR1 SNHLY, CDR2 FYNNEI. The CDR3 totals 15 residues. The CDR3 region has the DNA TGTGCCAGCAGTGAAGTAGCGGGAGGGATAAATGAGCAGTTCTTC. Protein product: CASSEVAGGINEQFF.

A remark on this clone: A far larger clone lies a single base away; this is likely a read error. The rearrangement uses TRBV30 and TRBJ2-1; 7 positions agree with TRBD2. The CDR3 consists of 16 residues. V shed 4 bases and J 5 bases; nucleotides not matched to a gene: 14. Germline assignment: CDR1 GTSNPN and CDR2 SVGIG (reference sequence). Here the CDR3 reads CAWNVGGRGSNNEQFF. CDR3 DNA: TGTGCCTGGAATGTCGGGGGGAGGGGATCTAACAATGAGCAGTTCTTC. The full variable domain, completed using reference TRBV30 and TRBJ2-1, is SQTIHQWPATLVQPVGSPLSLECTVEGTSNPNLYWYRQAAGRGLQLLFYSVGIGQISSEVPQNLSASRPQDRQFILSSKKLLLSDSGFYLCAWNVGGRGSNNEQFFGPGTRLTVL.

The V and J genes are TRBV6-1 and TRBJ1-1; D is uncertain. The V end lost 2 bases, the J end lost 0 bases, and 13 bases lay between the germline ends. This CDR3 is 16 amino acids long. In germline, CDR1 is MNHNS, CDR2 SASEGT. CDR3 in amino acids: CASSEIRSRLNTEAFF. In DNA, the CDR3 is TGTGCCAGCAGTGAAATCAGGTCCCGGCTGAACACTGAAGCTTTCTTT.

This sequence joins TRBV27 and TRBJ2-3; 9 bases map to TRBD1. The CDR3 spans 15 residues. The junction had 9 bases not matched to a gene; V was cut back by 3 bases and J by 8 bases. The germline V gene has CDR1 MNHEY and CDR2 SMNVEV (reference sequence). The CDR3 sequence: CASSFAGQGQGTQYF. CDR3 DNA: TGTGCCAGCAGTTTTGCAGGACAGGGGCAGGGTACGCAGTATTTT.

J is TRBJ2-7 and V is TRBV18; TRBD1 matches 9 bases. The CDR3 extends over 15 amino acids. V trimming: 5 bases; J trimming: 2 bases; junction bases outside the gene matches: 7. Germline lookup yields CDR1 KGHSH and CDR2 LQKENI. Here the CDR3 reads CASSSPGTGTYEQYV. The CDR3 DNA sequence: TGTGCCAGCTCATCCCCCGGGACAGGGACCTACGAGCAGTACGTC.

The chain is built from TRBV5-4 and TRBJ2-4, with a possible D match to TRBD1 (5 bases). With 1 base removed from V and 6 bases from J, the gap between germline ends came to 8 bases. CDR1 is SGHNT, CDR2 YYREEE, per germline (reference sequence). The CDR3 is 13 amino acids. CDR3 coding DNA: TGTGCCAGCAGCTTGCGGACAACAAACATTCAGTACTTC. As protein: CASSLRTTNIQYF.

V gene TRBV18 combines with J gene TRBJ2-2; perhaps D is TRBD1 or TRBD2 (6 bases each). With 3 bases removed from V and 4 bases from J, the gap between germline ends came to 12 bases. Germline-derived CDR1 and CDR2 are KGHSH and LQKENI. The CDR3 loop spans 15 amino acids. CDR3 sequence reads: CASSPRGQSTGELFF. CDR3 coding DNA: TGTGCCAGCTCACCTCGGGGGCAGAGCACCGGGGAGCTGTTTTTT.

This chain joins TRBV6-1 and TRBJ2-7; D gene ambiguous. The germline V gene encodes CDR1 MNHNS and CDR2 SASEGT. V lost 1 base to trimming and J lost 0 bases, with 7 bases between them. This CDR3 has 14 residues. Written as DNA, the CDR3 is TGTGCCAGCAGTGAAGTCGGCTTCTCCTACGAGCAGTACGTC. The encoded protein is CASSEVGFSYEQYV.

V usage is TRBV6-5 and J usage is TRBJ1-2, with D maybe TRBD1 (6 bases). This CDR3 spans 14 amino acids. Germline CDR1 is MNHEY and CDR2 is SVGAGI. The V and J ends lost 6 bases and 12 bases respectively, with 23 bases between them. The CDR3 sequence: CASSPNRGRFQNTF. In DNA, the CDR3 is TGTGCCAGCAGCCCCAACCGGGGGCGCTTCCAAAACACCTTC.

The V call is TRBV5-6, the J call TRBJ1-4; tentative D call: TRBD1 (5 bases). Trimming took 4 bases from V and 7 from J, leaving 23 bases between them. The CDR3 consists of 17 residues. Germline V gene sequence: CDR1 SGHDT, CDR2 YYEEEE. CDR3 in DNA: TGTGCCAGCAGCATGGCCGCGCAGGGTCGGAGGGTTGAAAAACTGTTTTTT. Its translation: CASSMAAQGRRVEKLFF.

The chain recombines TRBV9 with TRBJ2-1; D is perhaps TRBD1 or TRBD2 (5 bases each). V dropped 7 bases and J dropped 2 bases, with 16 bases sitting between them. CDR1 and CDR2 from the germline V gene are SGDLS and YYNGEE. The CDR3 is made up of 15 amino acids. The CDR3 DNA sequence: TGTGCCAGCTCACCCGGGGACGGAACCTACAATGAGCAGTTCTTC. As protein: CASSPGDGTYNEQFF.

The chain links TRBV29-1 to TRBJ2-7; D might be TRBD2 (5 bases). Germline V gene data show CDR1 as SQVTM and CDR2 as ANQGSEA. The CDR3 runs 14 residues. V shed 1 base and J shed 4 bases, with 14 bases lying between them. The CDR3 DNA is TGCAGCGTTGAAGGTCGGGAAGGAACATACGAGCAGTACTTC. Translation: CSVEGREGTYEQYF.

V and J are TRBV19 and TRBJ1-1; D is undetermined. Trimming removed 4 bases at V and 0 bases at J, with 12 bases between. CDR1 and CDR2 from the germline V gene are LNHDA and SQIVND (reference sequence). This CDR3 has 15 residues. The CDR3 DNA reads TGTGCCAGTAGTAACCCGGGATCAATGAACACTGAAGCTTTCTTT. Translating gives CASSNPGSMNTEAFF.

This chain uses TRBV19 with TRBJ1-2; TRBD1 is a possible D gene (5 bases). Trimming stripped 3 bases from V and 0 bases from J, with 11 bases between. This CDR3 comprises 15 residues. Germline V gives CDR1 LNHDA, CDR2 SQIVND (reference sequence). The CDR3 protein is CASSMTERTNYGYTF. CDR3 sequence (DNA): TGTGCCAGTAGTATGACAGAGCGGACTAACTATGGCTACACCTTC.

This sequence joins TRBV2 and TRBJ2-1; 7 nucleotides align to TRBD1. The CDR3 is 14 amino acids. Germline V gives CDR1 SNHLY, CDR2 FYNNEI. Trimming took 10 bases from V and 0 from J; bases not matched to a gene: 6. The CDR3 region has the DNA TGTGCCACCTTACGGGACAGCTCCTACAATGAGCAGTTCTTC. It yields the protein CATLRDSSYNEQFF.

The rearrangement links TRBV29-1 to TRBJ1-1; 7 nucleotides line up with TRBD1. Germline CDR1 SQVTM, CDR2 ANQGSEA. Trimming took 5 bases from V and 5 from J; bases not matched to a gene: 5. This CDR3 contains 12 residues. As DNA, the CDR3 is TGCAGCGTTCACAGACAGGGAACTGAAGCTTTCTTT. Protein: CSVHRQGTEAFF.

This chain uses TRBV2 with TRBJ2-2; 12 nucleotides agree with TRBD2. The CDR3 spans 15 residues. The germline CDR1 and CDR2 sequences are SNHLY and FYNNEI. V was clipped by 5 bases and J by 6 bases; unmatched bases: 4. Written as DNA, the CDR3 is TGTGCCAGCAGTCAACTAGCGGGGGGTGCCGGGGAGCTGTTTTTT. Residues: CASSQLAGGAGELFF.